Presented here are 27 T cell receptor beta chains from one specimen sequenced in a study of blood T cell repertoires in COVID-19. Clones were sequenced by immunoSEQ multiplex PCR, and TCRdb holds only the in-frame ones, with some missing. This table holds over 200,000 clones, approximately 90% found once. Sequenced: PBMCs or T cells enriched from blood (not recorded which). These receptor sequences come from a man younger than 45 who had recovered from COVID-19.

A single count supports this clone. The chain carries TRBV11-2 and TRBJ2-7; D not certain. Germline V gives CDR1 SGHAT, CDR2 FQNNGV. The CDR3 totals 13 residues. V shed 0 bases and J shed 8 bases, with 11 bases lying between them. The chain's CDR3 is CASSLDTLTQQYF. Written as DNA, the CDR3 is TGTGCCAGCAGCTTAGATACGTTGACTCAGCAGTACTTC.

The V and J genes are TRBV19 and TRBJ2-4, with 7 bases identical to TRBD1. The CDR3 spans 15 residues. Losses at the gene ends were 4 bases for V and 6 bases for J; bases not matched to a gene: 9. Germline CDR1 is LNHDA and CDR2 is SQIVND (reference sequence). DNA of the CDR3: TGTGCCAGTAGTAACCTCCCCCGGGACAGAAACATTCAGTACTTC. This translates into CASSNLPRDRNIQYF.

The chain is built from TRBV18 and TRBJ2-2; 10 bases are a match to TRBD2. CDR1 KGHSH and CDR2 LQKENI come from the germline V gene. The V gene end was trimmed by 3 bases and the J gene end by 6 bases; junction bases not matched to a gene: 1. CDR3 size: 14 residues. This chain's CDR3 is CASSPLAGAGELFF. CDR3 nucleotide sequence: TGTGCCAGCTCACCCCTAGCGGGAGCCGGGGAGCTGTTTTTT.

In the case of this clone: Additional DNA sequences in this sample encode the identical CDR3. CDR3 DNA sequence: TGTGCCAGTAGTATAGACGCAGGGGGGTCCTACGAGCAGTACTTC. Translation gives CASSIDAGGSYEQYF. V and J are TRBV19 and TRBJ2-7; maybe TRBD1 (7 bases). This CDR3 spans 15 amino acids. CDR1 and CDR2 (germline): LNHDA, SQIVND (reference sequence). V lost 0 bases and J 1 base, leaving 10 bases between the germline ends.

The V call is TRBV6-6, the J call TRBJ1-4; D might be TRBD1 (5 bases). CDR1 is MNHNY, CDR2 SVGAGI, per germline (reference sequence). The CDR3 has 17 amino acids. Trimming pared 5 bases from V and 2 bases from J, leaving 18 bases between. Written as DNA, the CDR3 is TGTGCCAGCAGTCTCCGGGGGAAGGGCGCTACTAATGAAAAACTGTTTTTT. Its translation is CASSLRGKGATNEKLFF.

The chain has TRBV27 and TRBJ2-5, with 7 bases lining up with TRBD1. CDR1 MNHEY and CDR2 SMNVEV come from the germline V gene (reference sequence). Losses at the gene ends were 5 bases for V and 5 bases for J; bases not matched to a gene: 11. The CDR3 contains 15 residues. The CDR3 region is CASSPRDRKRETQYF. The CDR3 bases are TGTGCCAGCAGTCCCCGGGACAGAAAGCGGGAGACCCAGTACTTC.

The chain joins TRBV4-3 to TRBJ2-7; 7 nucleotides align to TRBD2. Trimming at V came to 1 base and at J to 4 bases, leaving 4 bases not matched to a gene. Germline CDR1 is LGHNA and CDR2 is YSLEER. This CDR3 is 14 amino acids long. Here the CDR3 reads CASSQAWRGYEQYF. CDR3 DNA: TGCGCCAGCAGCCAAGCATGGCGGGGGTACGAGCAGTACTTC.

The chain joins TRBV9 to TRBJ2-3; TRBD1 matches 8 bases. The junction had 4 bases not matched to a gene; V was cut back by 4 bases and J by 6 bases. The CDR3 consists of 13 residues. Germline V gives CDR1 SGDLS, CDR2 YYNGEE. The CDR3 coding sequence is TGTGCCAGCAGCACCGGGACAGGCGATACGCAGTATTTT. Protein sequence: CASSTGTGDTQYF.

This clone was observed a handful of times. CDR3 nucleotides: TGTGCCAGCAGTTTCCCCCTCAGACTAGGCCGAAAGTACAATGAGCAGTTCTTC. Residues: CASSFPLRLGRKYNEQFF. The chain employs TRBV28 and TRBJ2-1, with D perhaps matching TRBD2 (6 bases). From germline, CDR1 is MDHEN and CDR2 SYDVKM. The CDR3 length is 18 residues. Trimming stripped 3 bases from V and 4 bases from J, with 22 bases between.

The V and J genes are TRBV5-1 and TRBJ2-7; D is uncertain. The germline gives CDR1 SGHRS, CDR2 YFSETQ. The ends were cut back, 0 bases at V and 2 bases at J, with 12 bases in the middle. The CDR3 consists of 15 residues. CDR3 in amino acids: CASSLGLVHPYEQYF. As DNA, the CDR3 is TGCGCCAGCAGCTTGGGACTCGTCCATCCCTACGAGCAGTACTTC. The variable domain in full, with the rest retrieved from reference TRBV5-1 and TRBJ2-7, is KAGVTQTPRYLIKTRGQQVTLSCSPISGHRSVSWYQQTPGQGLQFLFEYFSETQRNKGNFPGRFSGRQFSNSRSEMNVSTLELGDSALYLCASSLGLVHPYEQYFGPGTRLTVT.

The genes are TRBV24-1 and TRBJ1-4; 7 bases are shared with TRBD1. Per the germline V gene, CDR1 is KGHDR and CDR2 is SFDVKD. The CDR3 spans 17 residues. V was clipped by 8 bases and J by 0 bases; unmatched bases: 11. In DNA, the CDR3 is TGTGCCACCACGAACGCCTGGGACAGCGCAACTAATGAAAAACTGTTTTTT. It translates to CATTNAWDSATNEKLFF.

CDR3 in DNA: TGTGCCAGCAGCTTAGCGCAGGCCGGGGAGCTGTTTTTT. Its translation is CASSLAQAGELFF. The chain carries TRBV7-9 and TRBJ2-2; D is ambiguous. Trimming took 0 bases from V and 6 from J, leaving 5 bases between them. The CDR3 sequence is 13 residues long. CDR1 is SEHNR and CDR2 is FQNEAQ in the germline V gene (reference sequence).

CDR3 DNA: TGCGCCAGCAGCATCGGGGAGCAGCAAGAGACCCAGTACTTC. This encodes CASSIGEQQETQYF. The rearrangement uses TRBV5-1 and TRBJ2-5; D might be TRBD2 (5 bases). Germline V CDR1 and CDR2: SGHRS, YFSETQ. The CDR3 is 14 residues long. The V end was cut by 4 bases, the J end by 2 bases, with 12 bases between. Full variable domain (missing parts from reference TRBV5-1 and TRBJ2-5): KAGVTQTPRYLIKTRGQQVTLSCSPISGHRSVSWYQQTPGQGLQFLFEYFSETQRNKGNFPGRFSGRQFSNSRSEMNVSTLELGDSALYLCASSIGEQQETQYFGPGTRLLVL.

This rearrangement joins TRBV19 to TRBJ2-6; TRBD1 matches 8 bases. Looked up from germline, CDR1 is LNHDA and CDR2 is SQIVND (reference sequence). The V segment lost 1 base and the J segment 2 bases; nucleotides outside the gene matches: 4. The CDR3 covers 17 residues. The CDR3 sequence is CASSIGQGRAGANVLTF. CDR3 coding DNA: TGTGCCAGTAGTATAGGACAGGGGAGAGCTGGGGCCAACGTCCTGACTTTC.

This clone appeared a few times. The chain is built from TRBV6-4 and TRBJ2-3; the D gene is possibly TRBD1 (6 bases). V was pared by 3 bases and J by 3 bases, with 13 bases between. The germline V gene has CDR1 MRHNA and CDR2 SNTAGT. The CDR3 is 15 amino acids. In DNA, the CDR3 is TGTGCCAGCAGTGAAGCAAGGACAGAAACAGATACGCAGTATTTT. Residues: CASSEARTETDTQYF.

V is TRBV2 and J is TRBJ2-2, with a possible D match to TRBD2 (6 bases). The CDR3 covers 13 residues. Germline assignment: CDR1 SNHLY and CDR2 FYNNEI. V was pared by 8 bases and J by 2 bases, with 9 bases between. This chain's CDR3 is CASRRDNTGELFF. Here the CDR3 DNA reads TGTGCCAGCCGGCGGGACAACACCGGGGAGCTGTTTTTT.

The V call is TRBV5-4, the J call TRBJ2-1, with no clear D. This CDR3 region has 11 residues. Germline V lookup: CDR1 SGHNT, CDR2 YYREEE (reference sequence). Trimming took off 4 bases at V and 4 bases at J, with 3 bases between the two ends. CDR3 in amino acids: CASSEYNEQFF. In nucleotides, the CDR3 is TGTGCCAGCAGCGAGTACAATGAGCAGTTCTTC.

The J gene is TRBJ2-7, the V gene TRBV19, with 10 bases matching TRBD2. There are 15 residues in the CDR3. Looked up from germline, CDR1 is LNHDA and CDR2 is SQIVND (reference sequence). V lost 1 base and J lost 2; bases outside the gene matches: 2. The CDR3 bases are TGTGCCAGTAGTATAGGGACTAGCGGAACCTACGAGCAGTACTTC. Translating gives CASSIGTSGTYEQYF.

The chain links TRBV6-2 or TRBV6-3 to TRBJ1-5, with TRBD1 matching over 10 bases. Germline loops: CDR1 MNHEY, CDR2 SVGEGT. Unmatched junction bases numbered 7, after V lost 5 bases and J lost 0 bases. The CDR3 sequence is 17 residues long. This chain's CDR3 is CASSALTGGDSNQPQHF. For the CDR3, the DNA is TGTGCCAGCAGTGCCTTGACAGGGGGCGATAGCAATCAGCCCCAGCATTTT.

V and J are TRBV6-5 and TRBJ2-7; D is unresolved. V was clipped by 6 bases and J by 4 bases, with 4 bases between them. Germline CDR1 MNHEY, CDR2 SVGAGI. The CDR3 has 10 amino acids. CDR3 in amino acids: CASSHYEQYF. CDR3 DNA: TGTGCCAGCAGCCATTACGAGCAGTACTTC.

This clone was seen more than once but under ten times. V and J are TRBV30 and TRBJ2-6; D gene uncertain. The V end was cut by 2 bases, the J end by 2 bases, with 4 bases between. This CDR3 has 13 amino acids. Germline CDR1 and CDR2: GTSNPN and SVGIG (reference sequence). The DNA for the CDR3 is TGTGCCTGGAGTTTCGCTGGGGCCAACGTCCTGACTTTC. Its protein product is CAWSFAGANVLTF.

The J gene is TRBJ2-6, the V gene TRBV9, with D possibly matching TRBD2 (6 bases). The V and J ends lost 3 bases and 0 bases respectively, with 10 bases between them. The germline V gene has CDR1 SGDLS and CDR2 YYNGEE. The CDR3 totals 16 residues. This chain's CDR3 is CASSGGEHSGANVLTF. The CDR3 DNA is TGTGCCAGCAGCGGCGGGGAGCACTCTGGGGCCAACGTCCTGACTTTC. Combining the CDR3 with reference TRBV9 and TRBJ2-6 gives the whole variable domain DSGVTQTPKHLITATGQRVTLRCSPRSGDLSVYWYQQSLDQGLQFLIQYYNGEERAKGNILERFSAQQFPDLHSELNLSSLELGDSALYFCASSGGEHSGANVLTFGAGSRLTVL.

CDR3 protein: CSVGRDQPQHF. The CDR3 coding sequence is TGCAGCGTTGGTCGGGATCAGCCCCAGCATTTT. The chain uses TRBV29-1 and TRBJ1-5; D gene uncertain. The CDR3 extends over 11 amino acids. Germline-derived CDR1 and CDR2 are SQVTM and ANQGSEA. The V and J ends lost 4 bases and 5 bases respectively, with 6 bases between them. Looking up the rest from reference TRBV29-1 and TRBJ1-5 gives the full variable domain: SAVISQKPSRDICQRGTSLTIQCQVDSQVTMMFWYRQQPGQSLTLIATANQGSEATYESGFVIDKFPISRPNLTFSTLTVSNMSPEDSSIYLCSVGRDQPQHFGDGTRLSIL.

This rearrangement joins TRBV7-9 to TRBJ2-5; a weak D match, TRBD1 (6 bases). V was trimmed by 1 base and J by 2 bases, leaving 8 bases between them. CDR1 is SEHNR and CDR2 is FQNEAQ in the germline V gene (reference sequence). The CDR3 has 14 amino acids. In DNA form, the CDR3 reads TGTGCCAGCAGCTTAGGGACAGAACAAGAGACCCAGTACTTC. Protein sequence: CASSLGTEQETQYF.

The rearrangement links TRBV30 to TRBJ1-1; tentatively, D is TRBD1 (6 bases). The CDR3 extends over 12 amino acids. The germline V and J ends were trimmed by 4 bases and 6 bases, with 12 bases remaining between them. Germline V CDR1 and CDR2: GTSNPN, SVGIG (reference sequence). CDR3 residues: CAWTGQSAEAFF. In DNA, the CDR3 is TGTGCCTGGACCGGACAGAGCGCTGAAGCTTTCTTT.

CDR3 in DNA: TGTGCCAGCAGTTCCCCGAGGCGACTAGCGGGGGCCAGCTCCTACAATGAGCAGTTCTTC. This sequence encodes CASSSPRRLAGASSYNEQFF. V usage is TRBV27 and J usage is TRBJ2-1; 12 bases line up with TRBD2. CDR3 length: 20 amino acids. Trimming at V came to 4 bases and at J to 0 bases, leaving 13 bases not matched to a gene. CDR1 is MNHEY and CDR2 is SMNVEV in the germline V gene (reference sequence).

The CDR3 reads CASSPRVGGQRYQETQYF. For the CDR3, the DNA is TGTGCCAGCAGCCCTCGTGTAGGGGGCCAGAGGTACCAAGAGACCCAGTACTTC. This rearrangement joins TRBV7-9 to TRBJ2-5; 7 bases align to TRBD1. Unmatched junction bases numbered 15, after V lost 5 bases and J lost 0 bases. CDR1 SEHNR and CDR2 FQNEAQ come from the germline V gene (reference sequence). CDR3 length: 18 residues.